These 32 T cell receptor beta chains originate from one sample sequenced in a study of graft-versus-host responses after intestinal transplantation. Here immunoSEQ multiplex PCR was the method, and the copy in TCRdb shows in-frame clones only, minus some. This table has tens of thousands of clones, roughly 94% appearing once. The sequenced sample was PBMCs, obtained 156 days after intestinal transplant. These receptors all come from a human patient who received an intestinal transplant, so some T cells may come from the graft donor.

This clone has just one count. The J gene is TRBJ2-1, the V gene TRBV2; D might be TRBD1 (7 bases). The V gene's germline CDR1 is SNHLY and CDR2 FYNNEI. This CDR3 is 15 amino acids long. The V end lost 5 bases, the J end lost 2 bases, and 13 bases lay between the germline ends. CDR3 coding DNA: TGTGCCAGCAGTAGCCAGGGGGGAACCTACAATGAGCAGTTCTTC. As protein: CASSSQGGTYNEQFF.

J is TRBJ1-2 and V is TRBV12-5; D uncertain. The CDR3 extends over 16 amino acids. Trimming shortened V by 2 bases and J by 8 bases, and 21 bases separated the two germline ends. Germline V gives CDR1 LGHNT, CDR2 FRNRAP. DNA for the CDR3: TGTGCTAGTGGTTTGTACCCGGAGACAAAGCCGTGGGGCTACACCTTC. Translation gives CASGLYPETKPWGYTF.

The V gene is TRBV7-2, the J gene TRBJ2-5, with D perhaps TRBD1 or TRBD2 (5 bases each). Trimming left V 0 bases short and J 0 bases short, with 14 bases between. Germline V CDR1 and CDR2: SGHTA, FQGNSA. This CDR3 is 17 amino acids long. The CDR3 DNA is TGTGCCAGCAGCTTAGCTAGGACTGGGACGGACCAAGAGACCCAGTACTTC. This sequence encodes CASSLARTGTDQETQYF.

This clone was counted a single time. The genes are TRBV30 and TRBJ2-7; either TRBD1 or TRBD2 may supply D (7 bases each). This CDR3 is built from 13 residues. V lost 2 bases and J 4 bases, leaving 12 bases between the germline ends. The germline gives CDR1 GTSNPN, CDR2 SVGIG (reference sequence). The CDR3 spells CAWSTRGGYEQYF. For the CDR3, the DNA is TGTGCCTGGAGTACCAGGGGGGGGTACGAGCAGTACTTC.

The CDR3 is CASSQLLHTGTGGLGYTF. Here the CDR3 DNA reads TGTGCCAGCAGTCAACTACTCCACACCGGGACAGGGGGATTAGGCTACACCTTC. The V call is TRBV27, the J call TRBJ1-2; 11 bases fit TRBD1. Germline V gene lookup returns CDR1 MNHEY and CDR2 SMNVEV (reference sequence). The CDR3 has 18 residues. After removal of 5 bases from V and 8 bases from J, the junction contained 19 bases not matched to a gene.

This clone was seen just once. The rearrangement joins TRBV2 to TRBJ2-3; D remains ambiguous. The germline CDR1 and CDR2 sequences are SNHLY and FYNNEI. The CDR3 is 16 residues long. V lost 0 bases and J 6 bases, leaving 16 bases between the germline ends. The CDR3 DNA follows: TGTGCCAGCAGTGAAGCGAACCTAGTCAGATTGGATACGCAGTATTTT. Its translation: CASSEANLVRLDTQYF.

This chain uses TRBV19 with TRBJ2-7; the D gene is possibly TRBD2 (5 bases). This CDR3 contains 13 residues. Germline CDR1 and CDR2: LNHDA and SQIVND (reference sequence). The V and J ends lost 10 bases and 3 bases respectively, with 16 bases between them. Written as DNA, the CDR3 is TGTGCCACATCAACTCAGGACTTCTACGAGCAGTACTTC. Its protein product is CATSTQDFYEQYF. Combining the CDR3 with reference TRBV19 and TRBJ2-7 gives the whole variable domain DGGITQSPKYLFRKEGQNVTLSCEQNLNHDAMYWYRQDPGQGLRLIYYSQIVNDFQKGDIAEGYSVSREKKESFPLTVTSAQKNPTAFYLCATSTQDFYEQYFGPGTRLTVT.

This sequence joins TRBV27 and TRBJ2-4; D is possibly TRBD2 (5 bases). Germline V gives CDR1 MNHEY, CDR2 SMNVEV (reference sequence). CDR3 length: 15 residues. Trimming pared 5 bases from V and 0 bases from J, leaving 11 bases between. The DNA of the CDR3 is TGTGCCAGCAGTCCAGGCGGACTAGCCAAAAACATTCAGTACTTC. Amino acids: CASSPGGLAKNIQYF.

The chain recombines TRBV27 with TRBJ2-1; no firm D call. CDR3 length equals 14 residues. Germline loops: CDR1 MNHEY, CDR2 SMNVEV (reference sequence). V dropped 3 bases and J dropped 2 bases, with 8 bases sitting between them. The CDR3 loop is CASSLASTYNEQFF. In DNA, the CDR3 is TGTGCCAGCAGTTTGGCGAGCACCTACAATGAGCAGTTCTTC.

CDR3 loop: CATSRDRSPQGVAGANVLTF. CDR3 nucleotide sequence: TGTGCCACCAGCAGAGATCGTAGTCCACAGGGGGTTGCTGGGGCCAACGTCCTGACTTTC. This chain links TRBV15 with TRBJ2-6; 8 bases line up with TRBD1. The CDR3 spans 20 residues. CDR1 and CDR2 (germline): LNHNV, YYDKDF (reference sequence). Losses at the gene ends were 0 bases for V and 2 bases for J; bases not matched to a gene: 12.

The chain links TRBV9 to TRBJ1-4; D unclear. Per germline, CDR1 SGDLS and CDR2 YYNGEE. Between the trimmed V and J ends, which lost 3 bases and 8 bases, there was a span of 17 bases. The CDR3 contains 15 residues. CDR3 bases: TGTGCCAGCAGCGGAGGGTCTTCTAATGACGAAAAACTGTTTTTT. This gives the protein CASSGGSSNDEKLFF.

CDR3 amino acids: CASSPGPSNQPQHF. CDR3 DNA: TGTGCCAGCAGCCCGGGACCTAGCAATCAGCCCCAGCATTTT. The J gene is TRBJ1-5, the V gene TRBV9; the D gene is possibly TRBD1 (5 bases). The CDR3 is made up of 14 amino acids. CDR1 is SGDLS and CDR2 is YYNGEE in the germline V gene. V lost 4 bases and J 0 bases, leaving 8 bases between the germline ends.

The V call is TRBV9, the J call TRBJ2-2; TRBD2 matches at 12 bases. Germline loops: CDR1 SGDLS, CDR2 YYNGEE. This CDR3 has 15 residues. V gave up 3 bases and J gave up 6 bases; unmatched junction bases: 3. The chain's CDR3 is CASSGSSGRAGELFF. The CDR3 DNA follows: TGTGCCAGCAGCGGATCTAGCGGGAGGGCCGGGGAGCTGTTTTTT.

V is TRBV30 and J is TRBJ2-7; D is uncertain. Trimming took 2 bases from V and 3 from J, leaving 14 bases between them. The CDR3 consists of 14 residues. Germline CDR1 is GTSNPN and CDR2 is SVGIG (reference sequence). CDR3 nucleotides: TGTGCCTGGAGTTTCCCGGGCCGTTTCTACGAGCAGTACTTC. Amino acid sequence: CAWSFPGRFYEQYF.

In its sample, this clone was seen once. The CDR3 region is CASSFSGSLKQYF. The DNA for the CDR3 is TGTGCCAGCAGCTTTAGCGGGAGTTTAAAGCAGTACTTC. This chain connects TRBV11-2 to TRBJ2-7; TRBD2 aligns across 9 bases. V gave up 3 bases and J gave up 8 bases; unmatched junction bases: 5. The CDR3 runs to 13 residues. Looked up from germline, CDR1 is SGHAT and CDR2 is FQNNGV.

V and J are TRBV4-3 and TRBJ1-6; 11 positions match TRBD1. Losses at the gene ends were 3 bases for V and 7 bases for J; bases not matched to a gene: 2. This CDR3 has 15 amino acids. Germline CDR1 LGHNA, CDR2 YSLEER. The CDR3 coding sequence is TGCGCCAGCAGCCACGGGACAGGGGGAAATTCACCCCTCCACTTT. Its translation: CASSHGTGGNSPLHF.

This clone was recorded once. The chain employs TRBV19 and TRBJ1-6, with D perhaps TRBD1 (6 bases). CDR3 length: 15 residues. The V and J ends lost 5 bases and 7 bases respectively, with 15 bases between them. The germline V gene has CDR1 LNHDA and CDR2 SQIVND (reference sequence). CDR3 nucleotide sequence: TGTGCCAGTAGTTTCCGACATGGGACAAATTCACCCCTCCACTTT. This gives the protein CASSFRHGTNSPLHF.

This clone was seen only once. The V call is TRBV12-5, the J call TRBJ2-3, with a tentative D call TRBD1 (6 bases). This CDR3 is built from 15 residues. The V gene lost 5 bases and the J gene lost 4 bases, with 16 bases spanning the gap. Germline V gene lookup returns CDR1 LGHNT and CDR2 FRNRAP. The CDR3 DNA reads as TGTGCTAGTGGTCGGTTAGGACAGCCCGCAGATACGCAGTATTTT. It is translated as CASGRLGQPADTQYF.

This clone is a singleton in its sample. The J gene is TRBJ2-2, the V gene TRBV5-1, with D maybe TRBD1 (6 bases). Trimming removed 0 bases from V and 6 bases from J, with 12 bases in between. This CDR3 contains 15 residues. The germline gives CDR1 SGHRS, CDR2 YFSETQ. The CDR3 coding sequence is TGCGCCAGCAGCTTGGCTAGGACAGTAGCCGGGGAGCTGTTTTTT. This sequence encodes CASSLARTVAGELFF.

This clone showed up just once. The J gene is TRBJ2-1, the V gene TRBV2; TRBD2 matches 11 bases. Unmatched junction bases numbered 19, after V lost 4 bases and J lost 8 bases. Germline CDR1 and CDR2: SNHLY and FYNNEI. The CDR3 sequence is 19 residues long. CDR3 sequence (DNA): TGTGCCAGCAGTGGGGAGTCTAGCGGGAGGCCCATTAGTATATATGAGCAGTTCTTC. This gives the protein CASSGESSGRPISIYEQFF.

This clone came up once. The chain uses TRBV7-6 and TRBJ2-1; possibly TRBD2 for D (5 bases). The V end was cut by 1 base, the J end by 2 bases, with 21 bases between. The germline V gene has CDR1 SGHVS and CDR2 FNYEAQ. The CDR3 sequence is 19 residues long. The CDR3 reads CASSLGLRTGPRPYNEQFF. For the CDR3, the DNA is TGTGCCAGCAGCTTAGGTCTTCGGACTGGTCCCCGTCCCTACAATGAGCAGTTCTTC. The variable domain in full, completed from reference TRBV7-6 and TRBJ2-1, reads GAGVSQSPRYKVTKRGQDVALRCDPISGHVSLYWYRQALGQGPEFLTYFNYEAQQDKSGLPNDRFSAERPEGSISTLTIQRTEQRDSAMYRCASSLGLRTGPRPYNEQFFGPGTRLTVL.

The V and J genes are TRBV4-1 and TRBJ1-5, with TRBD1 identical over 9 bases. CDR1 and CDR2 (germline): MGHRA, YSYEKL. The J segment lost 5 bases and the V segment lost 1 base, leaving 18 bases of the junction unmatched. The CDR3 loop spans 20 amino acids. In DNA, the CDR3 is TGCGCCAGCAGCCAAGTTTTTAAGGGACAGGGCCCTGGTTTTTATCAGCCCCAGCATTTT. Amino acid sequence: CASSQVFKGQGPGFYQPQHF.

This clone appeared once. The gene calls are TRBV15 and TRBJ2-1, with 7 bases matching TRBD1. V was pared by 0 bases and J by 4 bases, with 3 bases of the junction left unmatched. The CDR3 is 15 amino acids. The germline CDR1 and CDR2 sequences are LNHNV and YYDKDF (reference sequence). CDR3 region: CATSRDGDSYNEQFF. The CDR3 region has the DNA TGTGCCACCAGCAGAGATGGGGACAGTTACAATGAGCAGTTCTTC.

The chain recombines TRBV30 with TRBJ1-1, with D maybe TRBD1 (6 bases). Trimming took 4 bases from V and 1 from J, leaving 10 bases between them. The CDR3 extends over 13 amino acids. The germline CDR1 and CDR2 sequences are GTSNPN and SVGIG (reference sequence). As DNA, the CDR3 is TGTGCCTGGAATACACAGGGGAACACTGAAGCTTTCTTT. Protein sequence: CAWNTQGNTEAFF.

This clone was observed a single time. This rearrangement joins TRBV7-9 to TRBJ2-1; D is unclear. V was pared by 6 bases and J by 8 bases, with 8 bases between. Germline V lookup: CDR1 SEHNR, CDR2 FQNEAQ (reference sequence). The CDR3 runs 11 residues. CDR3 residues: CASSYAYEQFF. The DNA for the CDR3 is TGTGCCAGCAGTTACGCTTATGAGCAGTTCTTC.

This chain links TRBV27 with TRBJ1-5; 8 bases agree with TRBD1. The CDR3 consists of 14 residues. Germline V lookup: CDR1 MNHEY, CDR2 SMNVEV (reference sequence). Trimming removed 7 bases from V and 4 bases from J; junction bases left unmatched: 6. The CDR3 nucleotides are TGTGCCAGCACCCCTGGGACAGGTAATCAGCCCCAGCATTTT. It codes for CASTPGTGNQPQHF.

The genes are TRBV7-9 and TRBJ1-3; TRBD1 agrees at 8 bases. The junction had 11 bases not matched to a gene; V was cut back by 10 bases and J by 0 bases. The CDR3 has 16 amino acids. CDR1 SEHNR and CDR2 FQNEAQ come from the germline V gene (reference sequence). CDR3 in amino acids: CATALEDRASGNTIYF. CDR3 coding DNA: TGTGCCACCGCACTCGAGGACAGGGCCTCTGGAAACACCATATATTTT.

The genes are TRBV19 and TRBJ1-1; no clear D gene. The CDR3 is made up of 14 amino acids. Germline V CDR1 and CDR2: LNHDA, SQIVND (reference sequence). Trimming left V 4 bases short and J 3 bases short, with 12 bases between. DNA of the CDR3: TGTGCCAGTAGTAGGGGAAGGCCTCACACTGAAGCTTTCTTT. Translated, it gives CASSRGRPHTEAFF.

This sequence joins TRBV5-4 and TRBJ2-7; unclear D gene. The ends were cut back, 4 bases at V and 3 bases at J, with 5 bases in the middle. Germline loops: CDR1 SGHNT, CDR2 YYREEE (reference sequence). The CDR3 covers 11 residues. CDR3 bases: TGTGCCAGCAGCCAATACTACGAGCAGTACTTC. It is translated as CASSQYYEQYF. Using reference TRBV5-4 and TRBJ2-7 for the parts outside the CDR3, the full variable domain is ETGVTQSPTHLIKTRGQQVTLRCSSQSGHNTVSWYQQALGQGPQFIFQYYREEENGRGNFPPRFSGLQFPNYSSELNVNALELDDSALYLCASSQYYEQYFGPGTRLTVT.

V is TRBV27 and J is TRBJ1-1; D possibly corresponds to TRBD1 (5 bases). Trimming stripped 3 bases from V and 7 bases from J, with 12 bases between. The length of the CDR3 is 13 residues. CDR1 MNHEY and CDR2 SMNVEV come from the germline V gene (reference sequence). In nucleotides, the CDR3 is TGTGCCAGCAGTTTGACAGTGGCGGGTGAAGCTTTCTTT. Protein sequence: CASSLTVAGEAFF.

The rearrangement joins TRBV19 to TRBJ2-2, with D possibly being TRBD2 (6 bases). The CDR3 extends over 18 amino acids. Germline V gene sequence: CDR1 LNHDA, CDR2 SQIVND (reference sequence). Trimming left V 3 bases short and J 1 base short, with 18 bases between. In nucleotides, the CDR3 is TGTGCCAGTAGTATTGCGTCGGAGGGCGAACAGAACACCGGGGAGCTGTTTTTT. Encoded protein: CASSIASEGEQNTGELFF.

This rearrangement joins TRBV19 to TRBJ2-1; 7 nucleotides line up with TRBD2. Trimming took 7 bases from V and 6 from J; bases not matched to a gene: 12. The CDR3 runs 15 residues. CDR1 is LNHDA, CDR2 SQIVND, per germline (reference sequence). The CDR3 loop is CASKTSAISPNEQFF. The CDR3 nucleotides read TGTGCCAGTAAAACTAGCGCCATCTCTCCCAATGAGCAGTTCTTC.